Sequencing of this TCR beta chain was carried out in a study of Ad26.COV2.S vaccination and SARS-CoV-2 variants. The study's findings and limits: Placebo recipients had lower spike-specific TCR breadth than vaccine recipients. TCR breadth and depth analyses may have underestimated total T cell responses.

Sequencing used immunoSEQ multiplex PCR; TCRdb keeps in-frame clones, though not all of them. The sample has 150,000 to 200,000 clones, around 90% seen once; the top ten hold more than 4.5%. A word on this clone: Antigen unknown.

The starting material was peripheral blood, obtained after recovery from COVID-19. This TCR was sampled from a human donor who had recovered from COVID-19.

CDR3 in DNA: TGTGCCAGCAGCGTTGGTACCCTTCGGGGTCGAGGAGGTGAAAAACTGTTTTTT. It is translated as CASSVGTLRGRGGEKLFF. This chain uses TRBV9 with TRBJ1-4; D remains ambiguous. This CDR3 contains 18 residues. Germline V CDR1 and CDR2: SGDLS, YYNGEE. V lost 2 bases and J 7 bases, leaving 24 bases between the germline ends. The full variable domain, rest sourced from reference TRBV9 and TRBJ1-4, is DSGVTQTPKHLITATGQRVTLRCSPRSGDLSVYWYQQSLDQGLQFLIQYYNGEERAKGNILERFSAQQFPDLHSELNLSSLELGDSALYFCASSVGTLRGRGGEKLFFGSGTQLSVL.